This T cell receptor beta chain was observed in a study of blood T cells in healthy people across ages. It was with a sample-barcoded 5' primer and a J-beta primer mix that a second PCR of roughly 7 to 12 cycles was run. Individual samples furnished no less than 2.5 million CDR3-containing paired-end reads apiece. One entry per CDR3 protein results from TCRdb running MiXCR on the 5' RACE reads. Of 780,000 or so distinct CDR3 sequences in the sample, 56% were seen once. The junction had 7 bases not matched to a gene; V was cut back by 5 bases and J by 0 bases. CDR1 is MGHDK, CDR2 SYGVNS, per germline. This CDR3 has 15 residues. In each sample, at least 6.5 million PBMCs were isolated.

The source material was blood. The TCR sequence derives from a man in his forties in good health. The chain joins TRBV25-1 to TRBJ2-7; 7 positions agree with TRBD1. Here the CDR3 reads CASSPWGTVSYEQYF. The CDR3 DNA sequence: TGTGCCAGCAGTCCGTGGGGGACAGTCTCCTACGAGCAGTACTTC.